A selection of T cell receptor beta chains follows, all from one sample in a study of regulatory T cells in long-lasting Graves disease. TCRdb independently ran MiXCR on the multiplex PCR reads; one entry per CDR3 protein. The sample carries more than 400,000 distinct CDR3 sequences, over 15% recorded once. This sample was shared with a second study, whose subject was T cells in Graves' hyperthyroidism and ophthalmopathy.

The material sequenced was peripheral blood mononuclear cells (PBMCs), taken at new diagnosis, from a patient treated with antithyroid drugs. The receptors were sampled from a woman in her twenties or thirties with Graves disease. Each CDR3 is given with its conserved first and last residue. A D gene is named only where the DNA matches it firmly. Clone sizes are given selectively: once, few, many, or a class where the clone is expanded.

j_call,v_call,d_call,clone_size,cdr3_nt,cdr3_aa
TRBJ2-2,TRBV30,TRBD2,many,TGTGCCTGGAGTGAAACTAGCGGGAGCTTTCCCGGGGAGCTGTTTTTT,CAWSETSGSFPGELFF
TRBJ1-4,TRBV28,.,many,TGTGCCAGCCACATAGGGGGGGATGAAAAACTGTTTTTT,CASHIGGDEKLFF
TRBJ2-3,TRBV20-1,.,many,TGCAGTGCCCCAGCTTTAGCGTCTAGCACAGATACGCAGTATTTT,CSAPALASSTDTQYF
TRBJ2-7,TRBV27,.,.,TGTGCCAGCAGTCCAGGATACCTCGGGCAGCAGTACTTC,CASSPGYLGQQYF
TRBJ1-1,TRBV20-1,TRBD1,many,TGCAGTGCTAGAGATTCCGAACCGGGACAGGGGAACTTTGACACTGAAGCTTTCTTT,CSARDSEPGQGNFDTEAFF
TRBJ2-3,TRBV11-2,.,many,TGTGCCAGCAGCTGGCCCCCAGATACGCAGTATTTT,CASSWPPDTQYF
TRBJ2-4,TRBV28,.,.,TGTGCCAGCTCCCAGTTAGGCGAGAGGGGCAAAAACATTCAGTACTTC,CASSQLGERGKNIQYF
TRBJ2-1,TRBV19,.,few,TGTGCCAGTAGTAAGCCGACTAGAGGAGTCAATGAGCAGTTCTTC,CASSKPTRGVNEQFF
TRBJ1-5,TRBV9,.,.,TGTGCCAGCAGCTTCAGAGACAATCAGCCCCAGCATTTT,CASSFRDNQPQHF
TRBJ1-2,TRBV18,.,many,TGTGCCAGCTCAACGGACATTCCCCGGGGCTATGGCTACACCTTC,CASSTDIPRGYGYTF
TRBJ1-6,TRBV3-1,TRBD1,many,TGTGCCAGCAGGGACAGGGGTAATTCACCCCTCCACTTT,CASRDRGNSPLHF
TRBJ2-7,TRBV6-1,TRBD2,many,TGTGCCAGCGCGCGGGGGGCGAATCACGAGCAGTACTTC,CASARGANHEQYF
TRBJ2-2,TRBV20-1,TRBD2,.,TGCAGTGCTAGAGAGGGGCTAGCGGGAGACGTCACCGGGGAGCTGTTTTTT,CSAREGLAGDVTGELFF
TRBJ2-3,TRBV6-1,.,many,TGTGCCAGCAGGTTCGGAGGGGGCGCAGATACGCAGTATTTT,CASRFGGGADTQYF
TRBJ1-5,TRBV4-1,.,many,TGCGCCAGCGCCGAACGAGGACACTCTAATCAGCCCCAGCATTTT,CASAERGHSNQPQHF
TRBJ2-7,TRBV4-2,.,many,TGTGCCAGCAGCCAAGGGGTAGCGGAGAACGCCTACGAGCAGTACTTC,CASSQGVAENAYEQYF
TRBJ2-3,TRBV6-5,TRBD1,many,TGTGCCAGCAGCTACTCCGGGACAGGGATCGTTACGCAGTATTTT,CASSYSGTGIVTQYF
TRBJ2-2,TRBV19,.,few,TGTGCCAGTAGTTGGGGCCCGAACACCGGGGAGCTGTTTTTT,CASSWGPNTGELFF
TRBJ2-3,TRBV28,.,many,TGTGCCAGCAGTTTATGGTTCCAGGGAGAGAAAGATACGCAGTATTTT,CASSLWFQGEKDTQYF
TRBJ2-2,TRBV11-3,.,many,TGTGCCAGCAGCTCAGGGTTCGCCGGGGAGCTGTTTTTT,CASSSGFAGELFF
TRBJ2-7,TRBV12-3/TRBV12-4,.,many,TGTGCCAGCAGCCCCCCCCGGACAGGCGGGGGGTCCTACGAGCAGTACTTC,CASSPPRTGGGSYEQYF
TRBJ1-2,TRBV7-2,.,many,TGTGCCAGCAGCGACCAAGGGGGGAGCAGATATGGCTACACCTTC,CASSDQGGSRYGYTF
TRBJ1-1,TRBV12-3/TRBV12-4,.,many,TGTGCCAGCAGCACCTCCAACACTGAAGCTTTCTTT,CASSTSNTEAFF
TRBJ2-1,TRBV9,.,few,TGTGCCAGCAGCTCCCAGGGGATGGGTGAGCAGTTCTTC,CASSSQGMGEQFF
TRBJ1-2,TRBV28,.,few,TGTGCCAGCAGTTTTTTCCCGCAGAAAGTCTATGGCTACACCTTC,CASSFFPQKVYGYTF
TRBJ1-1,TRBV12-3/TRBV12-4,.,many,TGTGCCAGCAATATAAACACTGAAGCTTTCTTT,CASNINTEAFF
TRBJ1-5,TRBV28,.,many,TGTGCCAGCATGATGCGTGGCAATCAGCCCCAGCATTTT,CASMMRGNQPQHF
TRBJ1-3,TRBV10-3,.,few,TGTGCCATCAGCGAGTGGGCTGGAAACACCATATATTTT,CAISEWAGNTIYF
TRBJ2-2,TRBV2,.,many,TGTGCCAGCAGTTTTATGGGAATCACCGGGGAGCTGTTTTTT,CASSFMGITGELFF
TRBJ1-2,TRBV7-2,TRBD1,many,TGTGCCAGCAGCTTGGGACAGGGGTATGGCTACACCTTC,CASSLGQGYGYTF
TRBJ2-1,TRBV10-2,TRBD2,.,TGCGCCACCCAGAGCGGGAGGGGGAATGAGCAGTTCTTC,CATQSGRGNEQFF
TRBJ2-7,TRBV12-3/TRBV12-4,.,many,TGTGCCAGCAGTTTCAGGGGAGGCGAGCAGTACTTC,CASSFRGGEQYF
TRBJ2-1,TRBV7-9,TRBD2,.,TGTGCCAGCAGCTTAGTAGTGGGAGGGAACAATGAGCAGTTCTTC,CASSLVVGGNNEQFF
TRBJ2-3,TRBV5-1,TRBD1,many,TGCGCCAGCAGCACGGGACAGGGGACAGATATAGATACGCAGTATTTT,CASSTGQGTDIDTQYF
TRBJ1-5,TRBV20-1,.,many,TGCAGTGCTAGAGTTACGACAGCGAGTAGCAATCAGCCCCAGCATTTT,CSARVTTASSNQPQHF
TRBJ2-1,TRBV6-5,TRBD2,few,TGTGCCAGCAGTTCTCGGGGGGGATACAATGAGCAGTTCTTC,CASSSRGGYNEQFF
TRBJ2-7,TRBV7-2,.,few,TGTGCCAGCAGCCCCGGGATCTTCTACGAGCAGTACTTC,CASSPGIFYEQYF
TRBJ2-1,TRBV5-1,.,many,TGCGCCAGCAGCCAACACAATGAGCAGTTCTTC,CASSQHNEQFF
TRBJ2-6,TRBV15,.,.,TGTGCCACCAGCAGCCAGGAAACTTCTGGGGCCAACGTCCTGACTTTC,CATSSQETSGANVLTF
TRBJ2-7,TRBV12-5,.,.,TGTGCTAGTGGTCATGGACAGTACGAGCAGTACTTC,CASGHGQYEQYF
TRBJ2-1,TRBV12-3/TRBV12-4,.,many,TGTGCCAGCAGGGGGACTGTTCCAGGAGCGCCTGAGCAGTTCTTC,CASRGTVPGAPEQFF
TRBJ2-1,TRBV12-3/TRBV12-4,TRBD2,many,TGTGCCAGCTCCGGCTGGCTAGCGGGAGTACGCGAGCAGTTCTTC,CASSGWLAGVREQFF
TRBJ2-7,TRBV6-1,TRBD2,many,TGTGCCAGCACCCGTTGGGGGACTAGCGGGATGACAGCCTACGAGCAGTACTTC,CASTRWGTSGMTAYEQYF
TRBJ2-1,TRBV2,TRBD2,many,TGTGCCAGCAAGGGCGGGAGGGCCTCTCTGGGTTACAATGAGCAGTTCTTC,CASKGGRASLGYNEQFF
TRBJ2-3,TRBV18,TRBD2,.,TGTGCCAGCTCACCACCCCTAGCGGGAGGGCTCGGAACAGATACGCAGTATTTT,CASSPPLAGGLGTDTQYF
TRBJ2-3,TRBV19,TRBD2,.,TGTGCCAGTAGCAACGGACTAGCGGGGGCCACAGATACGCAGTATTTT,CASSNGLAGATDTQYF
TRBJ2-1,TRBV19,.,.,TGTGCCAGTAGTATGGCCCTAGCTTACAATGAGCAGTTCTTC,CASSMALAYNEQFF
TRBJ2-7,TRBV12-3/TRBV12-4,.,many,TGTGCCAGCAGTCCCGGGACGGGACACTACGAGCAGTACTTC,CASSPGTGHYEQYF
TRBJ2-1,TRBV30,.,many,TGTGCCTGGAGTGTTGGCAGCGGGCGGAATGAGCAGTTCTTC,CAWSVGSGRNEQFF
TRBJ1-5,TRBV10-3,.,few,TGTGCCATCAGCGGTTCGGAAAATCAGCCCCAGCATTTT,CAISGSENQPQHF
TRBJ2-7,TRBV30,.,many,TGTGCCTGGAACCCTGCGGGCAGCTCCTACGAGCAGTACTTC,CAWNPAGSSYEQYF
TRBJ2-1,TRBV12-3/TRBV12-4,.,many,TGTGCCAGCAGTTTAGTGAGGAGTAGTAGCGGCAGCTCCTACAATGAGCAGTTCTTC,CASSLVRSSSGSSYNEQFF
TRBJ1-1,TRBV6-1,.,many,TGTGCCAGCAGTGAAGACCCGGGTTTCAAAGCTTTCTTT,CASSEDPGFKAFF
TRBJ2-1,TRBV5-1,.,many,TGCGCCAGCAGCGAGGCCGGGACCGAAAGCGGGCAGTTCTTC,CASSEAGTESGQFF
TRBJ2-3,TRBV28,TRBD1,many,TGTGCCAGCAGGTTCGCCGGGACAGGGAAATTAGATACGCAGTATTTT,CASRFAGTGKLDTQYF
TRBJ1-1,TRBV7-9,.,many,TGTGCCAGCAGCCTTTTGGAGCCAGGCTACACTGAAGCTTTCTTT,CASSLLEPGYTEAFF
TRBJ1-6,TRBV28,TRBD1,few,TGTGCCACCCAGGGGACAGGGGATAATTCACCCCTCCACTTT,CATQGTGDNSPLHF
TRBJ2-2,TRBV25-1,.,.,TGTGCCAGCCTGAGGCCAGACACCGGGGAGCTGTTTTTT,CASLRPDTGELFF
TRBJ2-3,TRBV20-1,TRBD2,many,TGCAGTGCTGCAGGACTAGCGGGAATCGCAGATACGCAGTATTTT,CSAAGLAGIADTQYF
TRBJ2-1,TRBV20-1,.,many,TGCAGTGCTAGATCGGGGTCCGAGCAGTTCTTC,CSARSGSEQFF